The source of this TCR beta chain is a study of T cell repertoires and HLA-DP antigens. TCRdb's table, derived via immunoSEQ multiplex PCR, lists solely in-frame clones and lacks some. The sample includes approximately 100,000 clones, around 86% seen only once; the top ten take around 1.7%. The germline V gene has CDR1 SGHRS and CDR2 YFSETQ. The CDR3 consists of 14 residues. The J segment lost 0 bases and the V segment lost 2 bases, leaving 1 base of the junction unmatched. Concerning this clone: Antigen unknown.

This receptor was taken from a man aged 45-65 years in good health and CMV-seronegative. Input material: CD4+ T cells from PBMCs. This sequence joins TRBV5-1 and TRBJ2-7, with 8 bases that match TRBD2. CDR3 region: CASSLSGSSYEQYF. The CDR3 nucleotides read TGCGCCAGCAGCTTAAGCGGGAGCTCCTACGAGCAGTACTTC.